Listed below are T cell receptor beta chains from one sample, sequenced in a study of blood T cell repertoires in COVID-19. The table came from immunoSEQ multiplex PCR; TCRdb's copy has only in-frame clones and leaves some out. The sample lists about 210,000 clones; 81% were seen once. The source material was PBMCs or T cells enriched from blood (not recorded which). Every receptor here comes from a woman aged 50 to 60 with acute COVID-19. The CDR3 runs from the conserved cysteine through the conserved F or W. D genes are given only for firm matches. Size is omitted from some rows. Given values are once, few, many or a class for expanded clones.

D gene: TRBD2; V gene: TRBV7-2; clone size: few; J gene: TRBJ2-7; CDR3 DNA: TGTGCCAGCAGCTTAGATGGCGGGAGAGGCGAGCAGTACTTC; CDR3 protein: CASSLDGGRGEQYF
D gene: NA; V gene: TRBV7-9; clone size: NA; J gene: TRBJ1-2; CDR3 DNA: TGTGCCAGCAGCCAGGTGGGGGCTCGCTATGGCTACACCTTC; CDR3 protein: CASSQVGARYGYTF
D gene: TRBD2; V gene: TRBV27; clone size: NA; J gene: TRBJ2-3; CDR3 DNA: TGTGCCAGCAGTTTAATCCCCTCTAGCGGGGGGCGCACAGATACGCAGTATTTT; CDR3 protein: CASSLIPSSGGRTDTQYF
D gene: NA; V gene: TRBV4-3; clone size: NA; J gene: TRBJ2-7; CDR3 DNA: TGCGCCAGCAGCCCCAGGGGAGAGTTCTATTACGAGCAGTACTTC; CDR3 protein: CASSPRGEFYYEQYF
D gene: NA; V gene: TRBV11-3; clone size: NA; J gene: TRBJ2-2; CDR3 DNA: TGTGCCAGCAGCTTCCGGGCCGGGGAGCTGTTTTTT; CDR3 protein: CASSFRAGELFF
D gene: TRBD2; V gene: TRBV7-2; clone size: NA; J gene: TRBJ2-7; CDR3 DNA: TGTGCCAGCAGCTTTTCTAGCGGGGCCTCCTACGAGCAGTACTTC; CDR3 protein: CASSFSSGASYEQYF
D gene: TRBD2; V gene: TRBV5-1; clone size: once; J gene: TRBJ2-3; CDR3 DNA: TGCGCCAGCAGCATCGGACTAGCGGGAGGGGTGGATACGCAGTATTTT; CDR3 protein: CASSIGLAGGVDTQYF
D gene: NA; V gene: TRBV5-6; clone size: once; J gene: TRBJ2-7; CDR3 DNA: TGTGCCAGCAGCTGGCAGGGTATGATTTACGAGCAGTACTTC; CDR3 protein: CASSWQGMIYEQYF
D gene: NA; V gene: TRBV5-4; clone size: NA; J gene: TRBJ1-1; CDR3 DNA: TGTGCCAGCAGCTTGTCAGAGGAGGGCACTGAAGCTTTCTTT; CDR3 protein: CASSLSEEGTEAFF
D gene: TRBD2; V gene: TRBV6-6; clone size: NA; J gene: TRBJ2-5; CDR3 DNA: TGTGCCAGCAAGCGGGGGGCCCAAGAGACCCAGTACTTC; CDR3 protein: CASKRGAQETQYF
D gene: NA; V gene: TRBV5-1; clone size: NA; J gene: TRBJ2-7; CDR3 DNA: TGCGCCAGCAGCTCCGCGGATTCAGGAGGAAACTACGAGCAGTACTTC; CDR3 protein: CASSSADSGGNYEQYF
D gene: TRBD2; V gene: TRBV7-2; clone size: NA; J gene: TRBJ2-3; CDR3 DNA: TGTGCCAGCAGTTCTGGGACTAGCGGGGCTAGCACAGATACGCAGTATTTT; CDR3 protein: CASSSGTSGASTDTQYF
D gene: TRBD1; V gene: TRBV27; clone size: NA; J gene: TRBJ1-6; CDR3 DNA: TGTGCCAGCAGTTTACACACAGGGGTTAATTCACCCCTCCACTTT; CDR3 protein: CASSLHTGVNSPLHF
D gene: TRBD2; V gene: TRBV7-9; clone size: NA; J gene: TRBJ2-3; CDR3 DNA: TGTGCCAGCAGCTCGGCGGGAGCCACAGATACGCAGTATTTT; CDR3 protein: CASSSAGATDTQYF
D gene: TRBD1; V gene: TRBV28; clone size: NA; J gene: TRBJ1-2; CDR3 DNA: TGTGCCAGCAGCTCCAGGGGGCTTGGCTACACCTTC; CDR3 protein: CASSSRGLGYTF
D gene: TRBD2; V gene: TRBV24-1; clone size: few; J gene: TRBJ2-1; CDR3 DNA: TGTGCCACCAGTGATTTGCGGGGGGGGCCCAGTGAGCAGTTCTTC; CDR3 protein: CATSDLRGGPSEQFF
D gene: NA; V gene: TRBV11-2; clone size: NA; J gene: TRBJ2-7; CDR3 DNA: TGTGCCAGCAGCTTGATCCGGGATGCCGAGCAGTACTTC; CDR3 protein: CASSLIRDAEQYF
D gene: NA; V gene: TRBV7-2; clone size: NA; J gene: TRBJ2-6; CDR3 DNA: TGTGCCAGCCCGCCCGGGGTCTCTGGGGCCAACGTCCTGACTTTC; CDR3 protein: CASPPGVSGANVLTF
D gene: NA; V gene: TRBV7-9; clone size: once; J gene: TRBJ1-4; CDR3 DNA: TGTGCCAGCAGCCTTCAACGGGGGGTCAATGAAAAACTGTTTTTT; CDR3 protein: CASSLQRGVNEKLFF
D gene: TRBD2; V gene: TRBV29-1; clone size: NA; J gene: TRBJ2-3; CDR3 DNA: TGCAGCGTTGAAGGGACTAGCGGCAGCACAGATACGCAGTATTTT; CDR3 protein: CSVEGTSGSTDTQYF
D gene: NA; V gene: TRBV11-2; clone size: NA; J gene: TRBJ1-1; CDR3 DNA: TGTGCCAGCAGCTTAGGGGCAGGGTTGAATGAAGCTTTCTTT; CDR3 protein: CASSLGAGLNEAFF
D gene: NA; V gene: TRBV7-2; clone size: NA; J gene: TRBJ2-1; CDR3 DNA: TGTGCCAGCAGCTCCCCGCCCAGTACGAATGAGCAGTTCTTC; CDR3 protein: CASSSPPSTNEQFF
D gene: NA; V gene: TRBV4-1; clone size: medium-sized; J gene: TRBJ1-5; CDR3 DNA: TGCGCCAGCAGCCAAGAAGAAGGGCCAGGACTCCAGCCCCAGCATTTT; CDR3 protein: CASSQEEGPGLQPQHF
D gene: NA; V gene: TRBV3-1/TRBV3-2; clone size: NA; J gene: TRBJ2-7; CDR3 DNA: TGTGCCAGCAGCCAAGCGGACAGACCCTCTCAGTACTTC; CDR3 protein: CASSQADRPSQYF
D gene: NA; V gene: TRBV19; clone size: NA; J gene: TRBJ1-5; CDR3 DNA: TGTGCCAGTATGGCATACGTGGCCAATCAGCCCCAGCATTTT; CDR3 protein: CASMAYVANQPQHF
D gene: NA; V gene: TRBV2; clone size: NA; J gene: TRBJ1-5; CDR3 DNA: TGTGCCAGCAGTGTCACAGGAAACAATCAGCCCCAGCATTTT; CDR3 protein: CASSVTGNNQPQHF
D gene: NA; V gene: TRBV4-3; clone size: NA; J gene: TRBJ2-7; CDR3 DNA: TGCGCCAGCAGCCCTGGGGAGGGGGCCTACGAGCAGTACTTC; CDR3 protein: CASSPGEGAYEQYF
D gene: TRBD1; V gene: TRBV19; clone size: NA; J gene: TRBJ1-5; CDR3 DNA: TGTGCCAGTAGGAAATATGACAGGGGGGAAAATCAGCCCCAGCATTTT; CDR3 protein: CASRKYDRGENQPQHF
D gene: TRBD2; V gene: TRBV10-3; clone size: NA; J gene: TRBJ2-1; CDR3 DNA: TGTGCCATCAGCTCGGGACTAGCGGGAGGGCGCAATGAGCAGTTCTTC; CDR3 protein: CAISSGLAGGRNEQFF
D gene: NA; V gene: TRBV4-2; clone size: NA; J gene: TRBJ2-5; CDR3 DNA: TGTGCCAGCAGCCAAGCACTAGGAGAGACCCAGTACTTC; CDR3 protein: CASSQALGETQYF
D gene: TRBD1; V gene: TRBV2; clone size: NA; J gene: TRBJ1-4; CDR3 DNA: TGTGCCAGCAGTTACCAAGTCCCGGGACAGGGTGGAAAACTGTTTTTT; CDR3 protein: CASSYQVPGQGGKLFF
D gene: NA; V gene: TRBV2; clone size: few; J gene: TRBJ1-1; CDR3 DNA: TGTGCCAGCTCAAAGACTTTCATGAACACTGAAGCTTTCTTT; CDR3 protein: CASSKTFMNTEAFF